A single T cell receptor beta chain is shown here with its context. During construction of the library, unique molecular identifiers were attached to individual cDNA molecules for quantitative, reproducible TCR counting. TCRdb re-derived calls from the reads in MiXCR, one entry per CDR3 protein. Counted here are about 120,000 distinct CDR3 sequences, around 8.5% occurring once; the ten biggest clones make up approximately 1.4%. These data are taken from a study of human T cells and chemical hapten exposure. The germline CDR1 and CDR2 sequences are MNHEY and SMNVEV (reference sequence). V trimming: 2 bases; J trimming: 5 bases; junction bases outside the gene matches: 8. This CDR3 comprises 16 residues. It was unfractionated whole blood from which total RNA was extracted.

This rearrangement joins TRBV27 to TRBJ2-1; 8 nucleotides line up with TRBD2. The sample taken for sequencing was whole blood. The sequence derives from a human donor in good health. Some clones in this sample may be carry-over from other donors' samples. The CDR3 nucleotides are TGTGCCAGCAGTTTACGGGTAGCGGGGTCAGACAATGAGCAGTTCTTC. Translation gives CASSLRVAGSDNEQFF.